The 18 T cell receptor beta chains given below trace back to one sample, sequenced in a study of cytomegalovirus exposure and HLA in healthy donors. The primer mix had 60 Vbeta and 13 Jbeta primers. Profiled with immunoSEQ multiplex PCR; TCRdb holds only in-frame clones, not every one. The table includes about 150,000 clones, approximately 79% detected once. The specimen was PBMCs. These receptors originate from a male donor in good health and CMV-seronegative.

The chain employs TRBV9 and TRBJ2-1; 14 positions agree with TRBD2. The V segment lost 3 bases and the J segment 0 bases; nucleotides outside the gene matches: 17. The length of the CDR3 is 22 residues. The germline gives CDR1 SGDLS, CDR2 YYNGEE. The CDR3 DNA follows: TGTGCCAGCAGCGGGGGAGGGGGACTAGCGGGAGAAAGGGGTAGCTCCTACAATGAGCAGTTCTTC. It translates to CASSGGGGLAGERGSSYNEQFF.

This clone was detected once. The chain has TRBV2 and TRBJ1-1, with D possibly being TRBD1 (5 bases). CDR3 size: 12 residues. Germline CDR1 reads SNHLY; CDR2 reads FYNNEI. CDR3 bases: TGTGCTACGCGCAGGGATAACACTGAAGCTTTCTTT. This encodes CATRRDNTEAFF.

This clone was picked up a small number of times. The J gene is TRBJ1-4, the V gene TRBV6-6; weak D call: TRBD1 (6 bases). Germline assignment: CDR1 MNHNY and CDR2 SVGAGI (reference sequence). V was clipped by 4 bases and J by 7 bases, with 19 bases between them. There are 16 residues in the CDR3. CDR3 sequence reads: CASSSLEGRGGEKLFF. CDR3 sequence (DNA): TGTGCCAGCAGTTCGCTAGAGGGGAGGGGGGGTGAAAAACTGTTTTTT.

The genes are TRBV2 and TRBJ2-1; 7 bases align to TRBD1. CDR3 length: 15 residues. J lost 5 bases, V lost 3 bases, and 7 bases had no gene match. From germline, CDR1 is SNHLY and CDR2 FYNNEI. CDR3 sequence reads: CASSEIVQGNNEQFF. DNA of the CDR3: TGTGCCAGCAGTGAGATCGTACAGGGGAACAATGAGCAGTTCTTC.

This clone has a single count. The chain recombines TRBV6-5 with TRBJ1-3, with TRBD1 matching over 11 bases. The CDR3 is 15 amino acids. The V segment lost 6 bases and the J segment 1 base; nucleotides outside the gene matches: 2. Germline lookup yields CDR1 MNHEY and CDR2 SVGAGI. The CDR3: CASSRDRGSGNTIYF. For the CDR3, the DNA is TGTGCCAGCAGCCGGGACAGGGGGTCTGGAAACACCATATATTTT.

V gene TRBV6-6 combines with J gene TRBJ2-5, with D perhaps matching TRBD2 (6 bases). V was trimmed by 1 base and J by 5 bases, leaving 14 bases between them. The length of the CDR3 is 15 residues. Per the germline V gene, CDR1 is MNHNY and CDR2 is SVGAGI (reference sequence). CDR3 loop: CASSYYRPGVETQYF. As DNA, the CDR3 is TGTGCCAGCAGTTACTATCGCCCGGGGGTGGAGACCCAGTACTTC.

This clone occurred once. This chain joins TRBV28 and TRBJ1-2; TRBD1 matches at 8 bases. Trimming removed 5 bases from V and 8 bases from J; junction bases left unmatched: 7. Germline V gives CDR1 MDHEN, CDR2 SYDVKM. This CDR3 region has 13 residues. CDR3 DNA: TGTGCCAGCAGTGCCCACGACAGGGGCGGCTACACCTTC. It specifies CASSAHDRGGYTF.

The V and J genes are TRBV6-6 and TRBJ1-4; 11 bases map to TRBD1. V lost 7 bases to trimming and J lost 8 bases; unmatched junction nucleotides: 9. The CDR3 runs 15 residues. Germline V gives CDR1 MNHNY, CDR2 SVGAGI (reference sequence). In DNA form, the CDR3 reads TGTGCCAGCAATGGACAGGGGGCAATTGGGGAAAAACTGTTTTTT. It specifies CASNGQGAIGEKLFF.

The chain employs TRBV7-6 and TRBJ2-7; weak D call: TRBD2 (6 bases). The germline V gene has CDR1 SGHVS and CDR2 FNYEAQ. The CDR3 is 14 residues long. V shed 1 base and J shed 0 bases, with 7 bases lying between them. The CDR3 loop is CASSLDGSSYEQYF. For the CDR3, the DNA is TGTGCCAGCAGCTTAGACGGGAGCTCCTACGAGCAGTACTTC.

The gene calls are TRBV2 and TRBJ1-2, with 9 positions matching TRBD1. This CDR3 has 14 residues. J gave up 4 bases and V 3 bases, and 3 bases lay outside the gene matches. Germline CDR1 is SNHLY and CDR2 is FYNNEI. The CDR3 loop is CASSEGTGSYGYTF. Here the CDR3 DNA reads TGTGCCAGCAGTGAGGGGACAGGGTCCTATGGCTACACCTTC.

This rearrangement joins TRBV5-6 to TRBJ2-3, with 12 bases fitting TRBD1. Germline V lookup: CDR1 SGHDT, CDR2 YYEEEE. V lost 4 bases, J lost 3 bases, and 6 bases stayed unmatched. This CDR3 is built from 16 residues. The CDR3 loop reads CASSTRDRGPTDTQYF. The CDR3 coding sequence is TGTGCCAGCAGCACCCGGGACAGGGGGCCGACAGATACGCAGTATTTT.

The chain joins TRBV10-3 to TRBJ2-7, with D possibly matching TRBD1 (5 bases). The V end lost 10 bases, the J end lost 4 bases, and 14 bases lay between the germline ends. Germline V gene sequence: CDR1 ENHRY, CDR2 SYGVKD. The CDR3 runs to 12 residues. The CDR3 DNA is TGTGCCACTCTGACAGAGCTGTACGAGCAGTACTTC. It codes for CATLTELYEQYF.

V is TRBV27 and J is TRBJ2-7; no firm D call. V shed 5 bases and J shed 1 base, with 12 bases lying between them. CDR3 size: 14 residues. CDR1 MNHEY and CDR2 SMNVEV come from the germline V gene (reference sequence). CDR3 sequence: CASSPDWYSYEQYF. CDR3 nucleotide sequence: TGTGCCAGCAGTCCCGACTGGTATTCCTACGAGCAGTACTTC.

Comments on this clone: The sample holds other DNA sequences that translate to the same CDR3. This chain connects TRBV5-4 to TRBJ2-7; 12 bases align to TRBD2. CDR1 is SGHNT, CDR2 YYREEE, per germline (reference sequence). The CDR3 covers 16 residues. With V trimmed by 0 bases and J by 4 bases, 5 bases remained unmatched. CDR3 nucleotide sequence: TGTGCCAGCAGCTTGGCCGGGACTAGCGGGTTTTACGAGCAGTACTTC. It encodes CASSLAGTSGFYEQYF.

The genes are TRBV19 and TRBJ1-5; 9 bases fit TRBD1. In germline, CDR1 is LNHDA, CDR2 SQIVND (reference sequence). J was trimmed by 0 bases and V by 6 bases; bases with no gene match: 3. CDR3 length: 15 residues. Here the CDR3 reads CASRGQGLSNQPQHF. In DNA form, the CDR3 reads TGTGCCAGTAGGGGACAGGGACTTAGCAATCAGCCCCAGCATTTT.

This chain uses TRBV19 with TRBJ1-2, with a tentative D call TRBD1 (5 bases). With 3 bases removed from V and 0 bases from J, the gap between germline ends came to 11 bases. CDR1 is LNHDA and CDR2 is SQIVND in the germline V gene (reference sequence). CDR3 length equals 15 residues. Here the CDR3 reads CASSIFTGANYGYTF. CDR3 bases: TGTGCCAGTAGTATTTTCACGGGGGCTAACTATGGCTACACCTTC.

The chain recombines TRBV9 with TRBJ1-1; D not certain. Germline-derived CDR1 and CDR2 are SGDLS and YYNGEE. The ends were cut back, 4 bases at V and 7 bases at J, with 14 bases in the middle. CDR3 length equals 13 residues. CDR3 DNA: TGTGCCAGCAGCCCCCGGAGTCTCCTTGAAGCTTTCTTT. This codes for CASSPRSLLEAFF. The variable domain in full, completed from reference TRBV9 and TRBJ1-1, reads DSGVTQTPKHLITATGQRVTLRCSPRSGDLSVYWYQQSLDQGLQFLIQYYNGEERAKGNILERFSAQQFPDLHSELNLSSLELGDSALYFCASSPRSLLEAFFGQGTRLTVV.

The rearrangement links TRBV5-1 to TRBJ2-3, with TRBD1 matching 8 bases. Trimming at V came to 4 bases and at J to 2 bases, leaving 3 bases not matched to a gene. CDR1 and CDR2 (germline): SGHRS, YFSETQ. This CDR3 spans 14 amino acids. CDR3 nucleotides: TGCGCCAGCAGCCAGGACAGGGCCACAGATACGCAGTATTTT. As protein: CASSQDRATDTQYF.